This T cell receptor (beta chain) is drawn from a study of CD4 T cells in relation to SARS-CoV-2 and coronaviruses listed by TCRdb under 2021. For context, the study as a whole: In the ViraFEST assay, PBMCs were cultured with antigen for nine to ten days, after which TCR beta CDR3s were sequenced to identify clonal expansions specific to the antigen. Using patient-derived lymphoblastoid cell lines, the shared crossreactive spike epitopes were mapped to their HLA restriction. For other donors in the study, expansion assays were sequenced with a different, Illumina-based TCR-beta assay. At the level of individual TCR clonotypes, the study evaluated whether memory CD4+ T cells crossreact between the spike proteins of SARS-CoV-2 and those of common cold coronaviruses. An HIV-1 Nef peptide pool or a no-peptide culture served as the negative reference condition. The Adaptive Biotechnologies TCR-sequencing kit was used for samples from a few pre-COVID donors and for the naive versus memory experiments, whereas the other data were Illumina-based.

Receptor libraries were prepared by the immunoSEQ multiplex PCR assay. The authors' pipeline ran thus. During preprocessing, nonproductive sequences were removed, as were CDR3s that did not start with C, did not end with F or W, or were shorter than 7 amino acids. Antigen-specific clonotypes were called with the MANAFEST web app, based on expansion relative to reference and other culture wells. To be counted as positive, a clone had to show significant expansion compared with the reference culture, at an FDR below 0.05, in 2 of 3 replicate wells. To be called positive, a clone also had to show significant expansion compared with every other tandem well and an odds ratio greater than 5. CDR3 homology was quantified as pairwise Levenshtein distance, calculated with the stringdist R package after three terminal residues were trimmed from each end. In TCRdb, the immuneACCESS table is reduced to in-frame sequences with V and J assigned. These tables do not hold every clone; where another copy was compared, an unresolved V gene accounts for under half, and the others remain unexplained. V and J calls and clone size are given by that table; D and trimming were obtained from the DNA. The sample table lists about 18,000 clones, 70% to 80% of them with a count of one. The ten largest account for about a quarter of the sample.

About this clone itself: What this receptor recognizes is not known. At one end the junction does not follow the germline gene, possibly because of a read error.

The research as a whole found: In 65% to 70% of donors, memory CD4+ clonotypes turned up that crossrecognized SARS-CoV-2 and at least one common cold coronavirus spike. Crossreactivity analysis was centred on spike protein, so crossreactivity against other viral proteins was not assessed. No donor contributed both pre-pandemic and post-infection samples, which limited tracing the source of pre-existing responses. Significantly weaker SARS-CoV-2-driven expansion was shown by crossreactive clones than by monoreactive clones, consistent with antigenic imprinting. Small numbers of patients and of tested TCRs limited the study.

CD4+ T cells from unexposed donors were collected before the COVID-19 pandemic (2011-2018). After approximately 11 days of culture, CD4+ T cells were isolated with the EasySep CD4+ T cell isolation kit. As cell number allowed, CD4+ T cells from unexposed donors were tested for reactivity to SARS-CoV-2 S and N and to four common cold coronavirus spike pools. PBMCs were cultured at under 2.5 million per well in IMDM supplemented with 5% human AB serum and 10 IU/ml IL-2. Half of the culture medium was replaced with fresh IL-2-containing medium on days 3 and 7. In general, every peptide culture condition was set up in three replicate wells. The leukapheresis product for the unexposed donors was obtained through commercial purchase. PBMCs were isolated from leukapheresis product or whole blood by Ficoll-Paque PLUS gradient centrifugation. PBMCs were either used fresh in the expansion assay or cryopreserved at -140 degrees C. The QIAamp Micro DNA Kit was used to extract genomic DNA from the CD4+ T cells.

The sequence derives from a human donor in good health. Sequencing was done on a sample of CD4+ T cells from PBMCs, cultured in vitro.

At the DNA level, the sequence is TGTGCCAGCAGCGTAGAATTGGTTGGCGCCTACGAGCAGTACTTC. Translated, it gives CASSVELVGAYEQYF. The V and J genes are TRBV11-2 and TRBJ2-7, with the D gene call left open. The CDR3 runs 15 amino acids, cysteine and phenylalanine included. CDR3 DNA only is kept here, 45 bases in frame from base 1. Reading the germline V gene gives CDR1 SGHAT and CDR2 FQNNGV. The entire variable domain, with the stretches around the CDR3 drawn from the reference TRBV11-2 and TRBJ2-7 proteins, is EAGVAQSPRYKIIEKRQSVAFWCNPISGHATLYWYQQILGQGPKLLIQFQNNGVVDDSQLPKDRFSAERLKGVDSTLKIQPAKLEDSAVYLCASSVELVGAYEQYFGPGTRLTVT.